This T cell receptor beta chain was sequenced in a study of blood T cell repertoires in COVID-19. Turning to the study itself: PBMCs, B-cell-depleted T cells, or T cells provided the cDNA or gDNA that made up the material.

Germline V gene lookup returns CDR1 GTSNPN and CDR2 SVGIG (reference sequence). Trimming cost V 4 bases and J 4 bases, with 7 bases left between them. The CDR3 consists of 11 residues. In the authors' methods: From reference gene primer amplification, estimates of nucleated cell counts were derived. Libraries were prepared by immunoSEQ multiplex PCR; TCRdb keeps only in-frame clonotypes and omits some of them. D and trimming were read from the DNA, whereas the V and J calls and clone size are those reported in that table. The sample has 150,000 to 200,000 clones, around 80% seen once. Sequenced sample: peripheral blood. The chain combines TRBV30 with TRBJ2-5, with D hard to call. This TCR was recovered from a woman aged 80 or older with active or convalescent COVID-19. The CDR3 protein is CAWTSRETQYF. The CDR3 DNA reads TGTGCCTGGACTAGTAGAGAGACCCAGTACTTC.